What follows is one T cell receptor beta chain and its context. Its antigen is not yet known. No per-base quality is available; no much larger clone lies one base away. This specimen belongs to a study of immune characterization of retroperitoneal liposarcoma (dated by TCRdb to between 2017 and 2020). The CDR3, cysteine through phenylalanine, is 16 amino acids long. CDR3 DNA is the only sequence kept; it has 48 bases, read in frame from the first base. Trimming removed 6 bases from V and 8 bases from J; the gene matches leave 15 bases unexplained. The germline V gene supplies CDR1 SGHTA and CDR2 FQGNSA. To prepare the library, PCR was applied. The sample was run on a NextSeq 500. Through fastp at Q25 and MiXCR, TCRdb rebuilt clones from the public reads, retaining in-frame beta chains. Rows are combined by CDR3 protein, so each entry shows the most common genes and DNA. This sample has 9,500 to 11,000 distinct CDR3 sequences in its table, and about 30% of those were observed once. The ten largest clones capture 8.2% of the sample.

This receptor was obtained from a male donor with retroperitoneal liposarcoma. The sequence joins TRBV7-2 to TRBJ1-4; 7 of the junction bases match TRBD1. Specimen: tumor tissue. At the DNA level, the sequence is TGTGCCAGCAGTGAAGCTAGAGGGGGCGGGAGCGAAAAACTGTTTTTT. The encoded protein is CASSEARGGGSEKLFF. Where the CDR3 stops, the reference TRBV7-2 and TRBJ1-4 genes take over; the full variable domain is GAGVSQSPSNKVTEKGKDVELRCDPISGHTALYWYRQSLGQGLEFLIYFQGNSAPDKSGLPSDRFSAERTGGSVSTLTIQRTQQEDSAVYLCASSEARGGGSEKLFFGSGTQLSVL.